This TCR beta chain originates from a study of blood T cell repertoires in COVID-19. In the authors' workflow: By means of reference gene primer amplification, nucleated cell counts were estimated. Sequenced by immunoSEQ multiplex PCR; TCRdb stores in-frame clones only, minus some. The V and J calls and the clone size are those of that table, but D and trimming were determined from the DNA. The table has 150,000 to 200,000 clones, over 75% seen once. With 4 bases removed from V and 2 bases from J, the gap between germline ends came to 10 bases. Germline CDR1 and CDR2: MDHEN and SYDVKM. This CDR3 is 14 amino acids long.

This sequence joins TRBV28 and TRBJ2-3, with D possibly being TRBD2 (5 bases). The sample was PBMCs or T cells enriched from blood (not recorded which). The source of this sequence is a man between 45 and 60 years old who had recovered from COVID-19. The CDR3 DNA follows: TGTGCCAGCAGTTCAGCGGTCTCCACAGATACGCAGTATTTT. It is translated as CASSSAVSTDTQYF.